The 5 T cell receptor beta chains below all came from one sample that was sequenced in a study. TCRdb recomputed calls from the 5' RACE reads with MiXCR, one row per CDR3 protein. The sample lists roughly 50,000 distinct CDR3 sequences, roughly a quarter occurring once. The sample taken for sequencing was tumor-infiltrating naive CD4+ T cells sorted from the breast tumor. The subset here: naive CD4+ T cells, CD4+CD45RA+CD25-. These receptors all come from a female donor with breast cancer.

There are many counts of this clonotype. This chain connects TRBV6-2 or TRBV6-3 to TRBJ1-4, with D tentatively TRBD1 (5 bases). Trimming removed 0 bases from V and 7 bases from J, with 9 bases in between. This CDR3 region has 14 residues. CDR1 MNHEY and CDR2 SVGEGT come from the germline V gene. CDR3 sequence reads: CASSYSGRSEKLFF. CDR3 bases: TGTGCCAGCAGTTACTCGGGACGGAGTGAAAAACTGTTTTTT.

This rearrangement joins TRBV7-2 to TRBJ2-4, with D perhaps TRBD1 or TRBD2 (7 bases each). The V gene lost 5 bases and the J gene lost 6 bases, with 20 bases spanning the gap. CDR3 length equals 16 residues. CDR1 is SGHTA and CDR2 is FQGNSA in the germline V gene. The CDR3 bases are TGTGCCAGCAGCATCCGGGGAGGGGGCAACGGAAACATTCAGTACTTC. It is translated as CASSIRGGGNGNIQYF.

Only a few counts were recorded for this clonotype. The chain is built from TRBV7-9 and TRBJ2-7; 9 nucleotides agree with TRBD1. Per the germline V gene, CDR1 is SEHNR and CDR2 is FQNEAQ (reference sequence). The CDR3 totals 17 residues. V lost 1 base to trimming and J lost 2 bases; unmatched junction nucleotides: 9. The CDR3 coding sequence is TGTGCCAGCAGCTTAGGTAGGGGGGGACAGGGTACCTACGAGCAGTACTTC. Its translation is CASSLGRGGQGTYEQYF.

The chain has TRBV2 and TRBJ2-7; D ambiguous. The V gene's germline CDR1 is SNHLY and CDR2 FYNNEI. Deletions cut 6 bases from V and 6 bases from J, with 15 bases between. The CDR3 is 13 amino acids. CDR3 residues: CASRDYSQTEQYF. The CDR3 nucleotides are TGTGCCAGCAGAGATTACAGCCAGACCGAGCAGTACTTC.

On this clonotype itself: Possible read error: a much larger clone is one base away. The rearrangement uses TRBV2 and TRBJ2-1; 7 positions match TRBD1. CDR3 size: 13 residues. Germline-derived CDR1 and CDR2 are SNHLY and FYNNEI. V lost 4 bases to trimming and J lost 10 bases; unmatched junction nucleotides: 7. The CDR3 nucleotides are TGTGCCAGCAGTGCAGACAGGGTTAAAGAGCAGTTCTTC. Translating gives CASSADRVKEQFF.